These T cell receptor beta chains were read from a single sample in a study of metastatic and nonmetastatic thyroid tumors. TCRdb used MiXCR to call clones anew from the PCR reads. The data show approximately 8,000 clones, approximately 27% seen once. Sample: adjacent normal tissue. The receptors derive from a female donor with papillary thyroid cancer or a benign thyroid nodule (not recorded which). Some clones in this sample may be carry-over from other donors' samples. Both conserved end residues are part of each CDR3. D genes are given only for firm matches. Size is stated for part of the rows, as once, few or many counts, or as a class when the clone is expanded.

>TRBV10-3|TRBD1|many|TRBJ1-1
TGTGCCATCAGTGAGGACAGGGGCCTACACACTGAAGCTTTCTTT
CAISEDRGLHTEAFF
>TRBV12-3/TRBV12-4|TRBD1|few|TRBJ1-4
TGTGCCAGCAGTTCGGTATCCGGGACAGGGGGTGAAAAACTGTTTTTT
CASSSVSGTGGEKLFF
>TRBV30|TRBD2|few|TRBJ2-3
TGTGCCTGGACCGGACTAGCGGGAAGGGCAGATACGCAGTATTTT
CAWTGLAGRADTQYF
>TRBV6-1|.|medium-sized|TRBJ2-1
TGTGCCAGCAGACTCGACCACAGGGAGGATGAGCAGTTCTTC
CASRLDHREDEQFF
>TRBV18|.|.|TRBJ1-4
TGTGCCAGCTCCCTAGGGCCCGATGAAAAACCGTTTTTT
CASSLGPDEKPFF
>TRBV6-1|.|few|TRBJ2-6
TGTTCCAGCAGTGAACTCCGGACAGTTTCATCCGGGGCCAACGTCCTGACTTTC
CSSSELRTVSSGANVLTF
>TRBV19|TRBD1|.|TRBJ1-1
TGTGCCAGTAAGACAGGGAGTTTCGGGACTGAAGCTTTCTTT
CASKTGSFGTEAFF
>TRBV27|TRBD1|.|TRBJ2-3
TGTGCCAGCAGTTCCCCACAGGGGGACGGCGGTCCCACAGATACGCAGTATTTT
CASSSPQGDGGPTDTQYF
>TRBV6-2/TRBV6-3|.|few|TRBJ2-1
TGTGCCAGCAGTTACTCTCGGGGGAATGAGCAGTTCTTC
CASSYSRGNEQFF
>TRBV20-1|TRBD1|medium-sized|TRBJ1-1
TGCAGTGCTGGACAGGGGGCCCACACTGAAGCTTTCTTT
CSAGQGAHTEAFF
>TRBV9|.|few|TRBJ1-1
TGTGCCAGCAGCGCTGAGGACAATTCTGAAGCTTTCTTT
CASSAEDNSEAFF
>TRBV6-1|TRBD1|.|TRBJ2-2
TGTGCCAGCAGTAGGGACAGGTTGACCGGGGAGCTGTTTTTT
CASSRDRLTGELFF
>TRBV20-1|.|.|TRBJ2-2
TGCAGTGCTAGAGACTTAACTAGGGCTGGCACCGCTGACACCGGGGAGCTGTTTTTT
CSARDLTRAGTADTGELFF
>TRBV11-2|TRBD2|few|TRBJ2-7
TGTGCCAGCAGCCAAAAGCACGGCGGGTTAGCGGGCTTCTACGAGCAGTACTTC
CASSQKHGGLAGFYEQYF
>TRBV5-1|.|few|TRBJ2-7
TGCGCCAGCAGCTACGGCCCTATCTACGAGCAGTACTTC
CASSYGPIYEQYF
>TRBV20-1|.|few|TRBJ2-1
TGCAGTGCTAGAGGAATCGTAGTGGGCTACAATGAGCAGTTCTTC
CSARGIVVGYNEQFF
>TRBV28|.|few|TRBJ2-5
TGTGCCAGCAGTTTATTGGGGGGCGCAGAGACCCAGTACTTC
CASSLLGGAETQYF
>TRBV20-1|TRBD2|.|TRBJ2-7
TGCAGTGCTTTAGCGGGAGGAGTATACGAGCAGTACTTC
CSALAGGVYEQYF
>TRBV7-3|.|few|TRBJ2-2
TGTGCCAGCAGCTTCCCGCGCTTTGGTCAGATCAACACCGGGGAGCTGTTTTTT
CASSFPRFGQINTGELFF
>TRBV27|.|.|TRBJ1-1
TGTGCCAGCAGTTTATTTGCCCCCGGGTACACTGAAGCTTTCTTT
CASSLFAPGYTEAFF
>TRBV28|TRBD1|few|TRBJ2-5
TGTGCCAGCAGTTTATGGGGTGGACAGGGAGGAGAGACCCAGTACTTC
CASSLWGGQGGETQYF
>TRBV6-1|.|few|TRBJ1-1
TGTGCCAGCAGTGAACCGCTTATAGGTTTTGAAGCTTTCTTT
CASSEPLIGFEAFF
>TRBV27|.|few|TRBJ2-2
TGTGCCAGCAGTGCCCTTCAGGGTACCGGGGAGCTGTTTTTT
CASSALQGTGELFF
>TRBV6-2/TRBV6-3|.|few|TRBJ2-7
TGTGCCAGCAGTAAGGATGCCCGGACTGGGACCTACGAGCAGTACTTC
CASSKDARTGTYEQYF
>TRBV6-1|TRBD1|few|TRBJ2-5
TGTGCCAGCAGGCCCACGGGACAGGGACTTAACCAGTACTTC
CASRPTGQGLNQYF
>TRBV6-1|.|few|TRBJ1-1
TGTGCCAGCAGTGTGGGTTCGGGGGCTAACACTGAAGCTTTCTTT
CASSVGSGANTEAFF
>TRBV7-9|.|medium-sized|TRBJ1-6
TGTGCCAGCAGATCTCTTGGGGTCCCGAGCTCCTATAATTCACCCCTCCACTTT
CASRSLGVPSSYNSPLHF
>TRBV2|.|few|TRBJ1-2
TGTGCCAGCAGGCGAGGAGACTTCAACTATGGCTACACCTTC
CASRRGDFNYGYTF
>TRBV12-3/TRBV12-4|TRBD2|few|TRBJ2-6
TGTGCCAGCGGAACTACACTAGCGGGAGTGGAAGGGGCCAACGTCCTGACTTTC
CASGTTLAGVEGANVLTF
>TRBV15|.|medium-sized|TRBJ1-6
TGTGCCACCAGCCCCCCCGGGACCCGGCTGGCACCCCTCCACTTT
CATSPPGTRLAPLHF
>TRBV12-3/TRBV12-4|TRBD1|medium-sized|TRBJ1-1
TGTGCCAGCAGAGGACAGGGGCGCTGGTCTGAAGCTTTCTTT
CASRGQGRWSEAFF
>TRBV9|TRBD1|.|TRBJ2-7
TGTGCCAGCAGCTATCACGGGACAGCCTCCGAGCAGTACTTC
CASSYHGTASEQYF
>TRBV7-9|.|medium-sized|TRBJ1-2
TGTGCCAGCAGGTCAGCAGGGATGGGTTACAACGGCTACACCTTC
CASRSAGMGYNGYTF
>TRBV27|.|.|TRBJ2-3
TGTGCCAGCAGTCTAGGGGGTTCACCCGGAGATACGCAGTATTTT
CASSLGGSPGDTQYF
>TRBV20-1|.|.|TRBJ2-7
TGCAGTGCTAGAGCCCAAAACGGGAAGTCCTACGAGCAGTACTTC
CSARAQNGKSYEQYF
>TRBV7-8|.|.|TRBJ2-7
TGTGCCAGCAGCTTAGCCGCCGGGGGCTCCTCCTACGAGCAGTACTTC
CASSLAAGGSSYEQYF
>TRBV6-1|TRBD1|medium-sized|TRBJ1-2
TGTGCCAGCAGAGGACAGGGGGCTGATGGCTACACCTTC
CASRGQGADGYTF
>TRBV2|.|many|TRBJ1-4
TGTGCCAGCAGTGGGACAAGTAATGAAAAACTGTTTTTT
CASSGTSNEKLFF
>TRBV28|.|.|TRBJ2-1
TGTGCCACCGCGGGACAGTTATACAATGAGCAGTTCTTC
CATAGQLYNEQFF
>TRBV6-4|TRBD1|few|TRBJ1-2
TGTGCCAGCAGCATGACAGGGATTAGTGCGAAGGATGGCTACACCTTC
CASSMTGISAKDGYTF
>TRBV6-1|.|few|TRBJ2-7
TGTGCCAGCAGGGCGGGTCCTCAAATTTACGAGCAGTACTTC
CASRAGPQIYEQYF
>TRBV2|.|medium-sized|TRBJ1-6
TGTGCCAGCAGCGAAGGGGGGGGCCCTAATTCACCCCTCCACTTT
CASSEGGGPNSPLHF